This is a list of T cell receptor beta chains from one sample in a study of shared clonotypes between healthy human individuals. The method was immunoSEQ multiplex PCR; TCRdb's version includes in-frame clones alone and lacks a portion of them. The data show fewer than 1.8 million clones, 98% to 99% seen once. The sequencing sample was made of naive CD4+ T cells sorted from blood. These receptors originate from a man aged 25 to 40 in good health. CDR3s include the opening cysteine and the closing phenylalanine or tryptophan. D genes are given only for firm matches. Clone size, where shown, is once, few, many, or a class for clones that have expanded.

j_call clone_size v_call d_call cdr3_nt cdr3_aa
TRBJ2-5 - TRBV28 TRBD2 TGTGCCAGCAGTTTACTCGGAGCGGGACTACAAGAGACCCAGTACTTC CASSLLGAGLQETQYF
TRBJ2-1 - TRBV7-9 TRBD1 TGTGCCAGCAGTCGGGACCGGGACAGGGGTAATGAGCAGTTCTTC CASSRDRDRGNEQFF
TRBJ2-5 - TRBV4-1 - TGCGCCAGCAGCCTCTGGGCCGAAACCATCCTAGAGACCCAGTACTTC CASSLWAETILETQYF
TRBJ1-3 - TRBV30 - TGTGCCTGGAGTGTAGGATGGTACTCTGGAAACACCATATATTTT CAWSVGWYSGNTIYF
TRBJ2-3 - TRBV25-1 - TGTGCCAGCAGTCTGGTGGGTACGCAGTATTTT CASSLVGTQYF
TRBJ1-2 - TRBV7-9 TRBD1 TGTGCCAGCAGCATGCGACAGGGCTACCACTATGGCTACACCTTC CASSMRQGYHYGYTF
TRBJ1-4 - TRBV5-6 - TGTGCCAGCATCAAGAGGGGTTTAGGTGAAAAACTGTTTTTT CASIKRGLGEKLFF
TRBJ2-1 once TRBV5-1 TRBD2 TGCGCCAGCAGCTTGGTAGGACTAGATTACAATGAGCAGTTCTTC CASSLVGLDYNEQFF
TRBJ2-1 - TRBV7-2 TRBD2 TGTGCCAGCAGCCCGTTCCTAGCGGGATCATCCTACAATGAGCAGTTCTTC CASSPFLAGSSYNEQFF
TRBJ2-7 - TRBV29-1 - TGCAGCGTTGTTCGTCCAGGGAGTCCCTACGAGCAGTACTTC CSVVRPGSPYEQYF
TRBJ1-2 - TRBV13 - TGTGCCAGCAGCTTAGGCCCCGGGGGCCGATATGGCTACACCTTC CASSLGPGGRYGYTF
TRBJ2-7 - TRBV7-8 - TGTGCCAGCAGCTTAGCCCGGTACGAGCAGTACTTC CASSLARYEQYF
TRBJ2-7 - TRBV5-5 - TGTGCCAGCAGCTTGGGAGTTACCCTAAGCGAGCAGTACTTC CASSLGVTLSEQYF
TRBJ2-1 - TRBV11-2 - TGTGCCAGCGGGTACAATGAGCAGTTCTTC CASGYNEQFF
TRBJ2-7 few TRBV5-1 TRBD1 TGCGCCAGCAGCTTGGTAGGGGGCGACGACGAGCAGTACTTC CASSLVGGDDEQYF
TRBJ2-7 - TRBV27 TRBD2 TGTGCCAGCAGTTCACAATCTGGGGGGGTTCCCTACGAGCAGTACTTC CASSSQSGGVPYEQYF
TRBJ1-3 - TRBV11-2 TRBD1 TGTGCCAGCAACGACCGGGGCAGGGGGCGAGATTACTCTGGAAACACCATATATTTT CASNDRGRGRDYSGNTIYF
TRBJ2-7 - TRBV4-1 - TGCGCCAGCAGCGAGCCCCCAACCTACGAGCAGTACTTC CASSEPPTYEQYF
TRBJ1-5 once TRBV5-8 - TGTGCCAGCAGCTCCTCGCGGTATCAGCCCCAGCATTTT CASSSSRYQPQHF
TRBJ2-5 - TRBV28 TRBD2 TGTGCCAGCAGTTCCTTAGCGGGAAGGGCGGTCCAAGAGACCCAGTACTTC CASSSLAGRAVQETQYF
TRBJ1-4 - TRBV28 - TGTGCCAGCAGCGGACAGTATGAAAAACTGTTTTTT CASSGQYEKLFF
TRBJ1-5 - TRBV6-6 - TGTGCCAGCAGTGACCCCGGCAATCAGCCCCAGCATTTT CASSDPGNQPQHF
TRBJ1-4 - TRBV29-1 - TGCAGCGTTCATGGAGGAGCAACTAATGAAAAACTGTTTTTT CSVHGGATNEKLFF
TRBJ2-7 - TRBV10-1 - TGCGCCAGCAGCTTTATAGGGCCCTACGAGCAGTACTTC CASSFIGPYEQYF
TRBJ1-1 - TRBV28 - TGTGCCATGGGGCAGGGGCGTGAAGCTTTCTTT CAMGQGREAFF
TRBJ2-3 - TRBV15 TRBD2 TGTGCCACCAGCAGAGATGTGGGGGGACTAAGAGGGGCAGATACGCAGTATTTT CATSRDVGGLRGADTQYF
TRBJ2-7 - TRBV7-8 TRBD1 TGTGCCAGCATCACAGGGGCAGGGGAACCCCGCGAGCAGTACTTC CASITGAGEPREQYF
TRBJ2-2 - TRBV2 TRBD1 TGTGCCAGCACCTGGAGGACAGGGCCCGGGGAGCTGTTTTTT CASTWRTGPGELFF
TRBJ2-1 - TRBV9 TRBD1 TGTGCCAGCAGCGTAGCTGGGGGACAGCTCGGGGATGAGCAGTTCTTC CASSVAGGQLGDEQFF
TRBJ1-4 - TRBV7-8 - TGTGCCAGCAGCTTACCTGTGCGACAGGATTGGGGTCAAGATGAAAAACTGTTTTTT CASSLPVRQDWGQDEKLFF
TRBJ2-2 - TRBV6-1 TRBD2 TGTGCCAGCAATGACTTAGCGGGAGGCGGCACCGGGGAGCTGTTTTTT CASNDLAGGGTGELFF
TRBJ2-7 - TRBV27 - TGTGCCAGCAGTCCCCTTATGAGGCAGTACTTC CASSPLMRQYF
TRBJ2-3 - TRBV28 TRBD2 TGTGCCAGCAGTTTTCTGTGGCGGGAGTCAGATACGCAGTATTTT CASSFLWRESDTQYF
TRBJ1-1 - TRBV28 - TGTGCCAGCAGTTCCGAGACAGAGGAAGGGTTCTTTTGGGGTGAAGCTTTCTTT CASSSETEEGFFWGEAFF
TRBJ1-5 - TRBV11-2 - TGTGCCAGCAGCCCAGACAGGAGCAAGCCCCAGCATTTT CASSPDRSKPQHF
TRBJ2-7 - TRBV10-2 - TGCGCCAGCAGTGTGACTAGTAGGGAGCAGTACTTC CASSVTSREQYF
TRBJ2-1 - TRBV7-3 - TGTGCCAGCAGCTTAAAAAATAGCCACAATGAGCAGTTCTTC CASSLKNSHNEQFF
TRBJ1-3 - TRBV5-1 - TGCGCCAGCAGCTTGGGTAGCTCTGGAAACACCATATATTTT CASSLGSSGNTIYF
TRBJ2-3 - TRBV7-2 TRBD1 TGTGCCAGCAGCTGGGACAGATACACAGATACGCAGTATTTT CASSWDRYTDTQYF
TRBJ2-7 - TRBV15 - TGTGCCACCAGTAAAAATTCTCAGCTGGGGGAGCAGTACTTC CATSKNSQLGEQYF
TRBJ2-1 once TRBV27 TRBD2 TGTGCCAGCAGGTCTAGCGGCTACAATGAGCAGTTCTTC CASRSSGYNEQFF
TRBJ1-1 - TRBV10-2 - TGCGCCAGCAACTCAGGCGGAACTGAAGCTTTCTTT CASNSGGTEAFF
TRBJ1-5 - TRBV19 TRBD1 TGTGCCAGTAGTGTTCGACAGGGCGACAATCAGCCCCAGCATTTT CASSVRQGDNQPQHF
TRBJ2-7 - TRBV11-2 - TGTGCCAGCAGCTTAGCTCTATGGGGAGGGGGATCCTACGAGCAGTACTTC CASSLALWGGGSYEQYF
TRBJ1-5 once TRBV6-6 - TGTGCCAGCACTGCAGGGCCTAGCAATCAGCCCCAGCATTTT CASTAGPSNQPQHF
TRBJ2-5 - TRBV28 TRBD2 TGTGCCAGCAGTCCCACTAGCGGGAGTTGGGAGACCCAGTACTTC CASSPTSGSWETQYF
TRBJ1-1 - TRBV5-1 - TGCGCCAGCAGCTTGGCCGAAGGGAGGCAAACTGAAGCTTTCTTT CASSLAEGRQTEAFF
TRBJ2-7 - TRBV29-1 - TGCAGCGTTATGGGCCCCAAGAGTTACGAGCAGTACTTC CSVMGPKSYEQYF
TRBJ1-2 - TRBV6-1 - TGTGCCAGCGTCCCATTCGTCGGAGGCGGCTATGGCTACACCTTC CASVPFVGGGYGYTF
TRBJ2-1 - TRBV19 TRBD1 TGTGCCAGTACGAAGAACAGGGGGAACAATGAGCAGTTCTTC CASTKNRGNNEQFF
TRBJ2-7 - TRBV5-4 - TGTGCCAGCAGCTTGGGTGGGCAGTTCTACGAGCAGTACTTC CASSLGGQFYEQYF
TRBJ2-1 - TRBV10-1 TRBD2 TGCGCCAGCAGTGAAGGACTAGCGGGAAACAATGAGCAGTTCTTC CASSEGLAGNNEQFF
TRBJ2-2 - TRBV5-1 TRBD1 TGCGCCAGCAGCTTGGCGGGACAGGGTAACACCGGGGAGCTGTTTTTT CASSLAGQGNTGELFF
TRBJ2-1 once TRBV18 TRBD2 TGTGCCAGCTCACCGTTGGCGGGAGGGCCCAATGAGCAGTTCTTC CASSPLAGGPNEQFF
TRBJ2-3 - TRBV2 - TGTGCCAGCAGTGGTGCGGGAGATACGCAGTATTTT CASSGAGDTQYF
TRBJ1-4 - TRBV2 - TGTGCCAGCAGTGAAATGGGTTCTGAAAAACTGTTTTTT CASSEMGSEKLFF